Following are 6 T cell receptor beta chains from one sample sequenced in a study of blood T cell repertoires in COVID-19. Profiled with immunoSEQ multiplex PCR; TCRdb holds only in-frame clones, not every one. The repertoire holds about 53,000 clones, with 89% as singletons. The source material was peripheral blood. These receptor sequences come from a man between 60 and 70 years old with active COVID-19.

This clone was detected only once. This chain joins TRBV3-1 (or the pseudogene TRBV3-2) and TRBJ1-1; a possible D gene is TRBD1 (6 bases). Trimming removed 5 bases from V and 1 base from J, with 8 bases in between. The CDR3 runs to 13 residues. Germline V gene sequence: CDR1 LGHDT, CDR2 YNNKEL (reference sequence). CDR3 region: CASSTTGNTEAFF. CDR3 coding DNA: TGTGCCAGCAGCACGACAGGGAACACTGAAGCTTTCTTT.

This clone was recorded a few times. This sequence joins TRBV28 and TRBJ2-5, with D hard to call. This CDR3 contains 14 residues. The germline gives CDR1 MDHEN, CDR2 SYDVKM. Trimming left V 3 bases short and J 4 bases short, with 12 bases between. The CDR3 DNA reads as TGTGCCAGCAGTTTCCCTGCGGTACGAGAGACCCAGTACTTC. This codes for CASSFPAVRETQYF.

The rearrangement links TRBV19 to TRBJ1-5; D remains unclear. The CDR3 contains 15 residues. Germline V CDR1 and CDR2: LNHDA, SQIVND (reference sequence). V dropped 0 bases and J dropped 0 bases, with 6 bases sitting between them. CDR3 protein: CASSIEGSSNQPQHF. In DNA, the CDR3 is TGTGCCAGTAGTATAGAGGGGAGTAGCAATCAGCCCCAGCATTTT.

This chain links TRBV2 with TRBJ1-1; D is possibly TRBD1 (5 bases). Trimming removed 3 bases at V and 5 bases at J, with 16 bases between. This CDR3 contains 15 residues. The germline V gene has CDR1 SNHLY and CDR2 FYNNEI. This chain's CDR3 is CASSDVGRVGTEAFF. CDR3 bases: TGTGCCAGCAGTGATGTGGGCAGGGTAGGGACTGAAGCTTTCTTT.

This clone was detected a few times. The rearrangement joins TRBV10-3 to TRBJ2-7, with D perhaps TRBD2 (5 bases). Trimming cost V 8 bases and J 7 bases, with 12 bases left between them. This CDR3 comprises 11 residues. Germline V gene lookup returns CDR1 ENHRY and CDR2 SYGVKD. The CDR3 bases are TGTGCCATCGGGTCCCCGGGGGAGCAGTACTTC. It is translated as CAIGSPGEQYF.

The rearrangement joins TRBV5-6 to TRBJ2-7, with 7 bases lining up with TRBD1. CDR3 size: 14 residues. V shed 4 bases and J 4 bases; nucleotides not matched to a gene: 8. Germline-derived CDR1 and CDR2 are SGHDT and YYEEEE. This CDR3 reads CASSPPGQIYEQYF. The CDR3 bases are TGTGCCAGCAGCCCGCCGGGACAGATATACGAGCAGTACTTC.